Given below is one T cell receptor beta chain in context. These data come from a study of blood T cell repertoires in COVID-19. Study as a whole: The United States, Italy and Spain provided the acute and convalescent COVID-19 samples. PBMCs, B-cell-depleted T cells, or T cells provided the cDNA or gDNA that made up the material.

Authors' processing steps: For nucleated cells, counts were estimated from reference gene primer amplification. Produced via immunoSEQ multiplex PCR; TCRdb's table is partial and in-frame only. V, J and clone size are those of that table, while D and trimming were read from the DNA. Of some 200,000 clones detected, 83% appear once; the ten largest clones hold 4.5% to 5%. The CDR3 totals 13 residues. Trimming cost V 6 bases and J 7 bases, with 15 bases left between them. CDR1 and CDR2 from the germline V gene are MDHEN and SYDVKM. Which cohort a participant joined came from the clinical history participants gave.

This TCR derives from a woman aged 50 to 65 who had been exposed to COVID-19. The sample consisted of PBMCs or T cells enriched from blood (not recorded which). The V and J genes are TRBV28 and TRBJ1-2, with D perhaps TRBD1 (6 bases). CDR3 sequence reads: CASSHEGRGGYTF. As DNA, the CDR3 is TGTGCCAGCAGCCATGAAGGCAGGGGTGGCTACACCTTC.